This T cell receptor (beta chain) was captured by sequencing in a study of T cell changes during pregnancy in multiple sclerosis. V was clipped by 4 bases and J by 3 bases; unmatched bases: 9. The CDR3 has 17 residues. Germline CDR1 and CDR2: SGDLS and YYNGEE. The table came from immunoSEQ multiplex PCR; TCRdb's copy has only in-frame clones and leaves some out. The data show 35,000 or so clones, with 88% seen just once and more than 1% held by the top ten. V and J are TRBV9 and TRBJ2-3; 12 bases match TRBD1. The material sequenced was CD4+ T cells from peripheral blood mononuclear cells, taken before pregnancy. This TCR was recovered from a female donor with multiple sclerosis, enrolled in a pregnancy study. CDR3 sequence: CASSPRDRGRETDTQYF. CDR3 bases: TGTGCCAGCAGCCCCCGGGACAGGGGGCGGGAAACAGATACGCAGTATTTT.